The sequence of this T cell receptor (beta chain) was determined in a study of blood T cell repertoires in COVID-19. Study-level information: The analysed material was cDNA or gDNA that came from T cells, B-cell-depleted T cells, or PBMCs.

Per the original data handling: From reference gene primer amplification, estimates of nucleated cell counts were derived. Libraries were prepared by immunoSEQ multiplex PCR; TCRdb keeps only in-frame clonotypes and omits some of them. Clone size and V and J calls were adopted from that table, with D and trimming inferred from the DNA. The data contain more than 200,000 clones, roughly 83% of them singletons. As to this clone: Additional DNA sequences in this sample encode the identical CDR3.

This TCR was sampled from a man in his forties with acute or convalescent COVID-19. Sequencing was performed on peripheral blood.

CDR3 loop: CASSLSLAASSYEQYF. The CDR3 nucleotides are TGTGCCAGCAGTTTATCTCTAGCTGCCAGCTCCTACGAGCAGTACTTC. The V call is TRBV27, the J call TRBJ2-7, with D possibly TRBD2 on 5 matching bases. From germline, CDR1 is MNHEY and CDR2 SMNVEV (reference sequence). This CDR3 is 16 amino acids long. V lost 0 bases and J lost 0, with 12 bases in between.